This T cell receptor beta chain stems from a study of post-analysis software for immune sequencing data. Background on the study: Relapsing-remitting, secondary progressive and progressive-relapsing multiple sclerosis courses were included. Study-level results: The normalized Chao1 diversity of multiple sclerosis patients was significantly lower than that of controls. In patients, TRBV5-6, TRBV5-1 and TRBV20-1 belonged to four or five TRBV segments found more frequently than in controls.

Per the germline V gene, CDR1 is SEHNR and CDR2 is FQNEAQ (reference sequence). The CDR3 is 12 amino acids. V was trimmed by 10 bases and J by 2 bases, leaving 12 bases between them. Every TCR beta cDNA library bore unique molecular identifiers. TCRdb reanalysed the PCR reads using MiXCR and keeps one entry per CDR3 protein. The table has approximately 770,000 distinct CDR3 sequences, around 46% seen once. In the case of this clonotype: The antigen remains undetermined.

The source of this sequence is a girl aged 5-17 years with multiple sclerosis. What was sequenced was blood. The V gene is TRBV7-9, the J gene TRBJ2-7; D could derive from TRBD1 or TRBD2 (6 bases each). This CDR3 reads CATGGTTYEQYF. Written as DNA, the CDR3 is TGTGCCACCGGAGGGACAACCTACGAGCAGTACTTC.